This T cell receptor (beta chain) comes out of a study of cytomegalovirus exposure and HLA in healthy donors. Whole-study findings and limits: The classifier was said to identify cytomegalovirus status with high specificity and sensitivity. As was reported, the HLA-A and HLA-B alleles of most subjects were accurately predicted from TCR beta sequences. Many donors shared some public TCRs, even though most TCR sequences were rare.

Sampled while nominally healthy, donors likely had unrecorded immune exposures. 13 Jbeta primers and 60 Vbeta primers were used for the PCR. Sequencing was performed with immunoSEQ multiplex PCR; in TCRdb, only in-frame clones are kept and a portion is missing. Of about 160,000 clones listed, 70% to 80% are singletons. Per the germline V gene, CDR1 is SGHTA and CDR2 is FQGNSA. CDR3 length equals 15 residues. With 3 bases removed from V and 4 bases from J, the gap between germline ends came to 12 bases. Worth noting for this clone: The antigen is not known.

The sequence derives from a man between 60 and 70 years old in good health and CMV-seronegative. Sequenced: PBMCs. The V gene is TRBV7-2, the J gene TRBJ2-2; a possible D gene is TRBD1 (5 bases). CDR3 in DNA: TGTGCCAGCAGCTTTTTCGAGACAGCCACCGGGGAGCTGTTTTTT. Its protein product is CASSFFETATGELFF. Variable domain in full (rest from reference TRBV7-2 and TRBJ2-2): GAGVSQSPSNKVTEKGKDVELRCDPISGHTALYWYRQSLGQGLEFLIYFQGNSAPDKSGLPSDRFSAERTGGSVSTLTIQRTQQEDSAVYLCASSFFETATGELFFGEGSRLTVL.